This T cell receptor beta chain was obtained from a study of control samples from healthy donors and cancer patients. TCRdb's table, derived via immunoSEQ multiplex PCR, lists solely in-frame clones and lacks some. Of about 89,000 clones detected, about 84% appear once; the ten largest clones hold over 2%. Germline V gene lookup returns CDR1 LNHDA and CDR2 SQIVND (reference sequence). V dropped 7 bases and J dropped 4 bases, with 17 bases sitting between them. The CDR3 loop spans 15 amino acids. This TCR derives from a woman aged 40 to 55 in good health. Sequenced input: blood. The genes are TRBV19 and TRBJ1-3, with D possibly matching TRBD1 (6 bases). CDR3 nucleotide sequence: TGTGCCAGTAACTCACCCGGGACACCGGGAAACACCATATATTTT. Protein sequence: CASNSPGTPGNTIYF.